This T cell receptor (beta chain) was captured by sequencing in a study of PD-1 blockade in classical Hodgkin lymphoma. Findings and caveats of the study: A reduction in baseline TCR diversity was reportedly seen in newly diagnosed patients relative to healthy donors. The baseline diversity of complete responders showed similarity to that of newly diagnosed patients. Patients starting nivolumab under 1 year after ASCT were excluded.

The CDR3 is 13 amino acids. Germline V lookup: CDR1 SQVTM, CDR2 ANQGSEA. The V end was cut by 4 bases, the J end by 3 bases, with 12 bases between. The protocol was immunoSEQ multiplex PCR, while the TCRdb copy is restricted to in-frame clones and leaves out a portion. The table shows approximately 84,000 clones, with 89% occurring only once. Relapse after autologous stem cell transplantation occurred in every patient, and brentuximab vedotin exposure varied. A note on this clone: Its matching antigen is unknown.

This rearrangement joins TRBV29-1 to TRBJ1-1; D gene unclear. The source material was peripheral blood mononuclear cells (PBMCs), sampled at baseline. The sequence was obtained from a human donor with classical Hodgkin lymphoma. This chain's CDR3 is CSVVGQPYTEAFF. DNA of the CDR3: TGCAGCGTTGTAGGCCAGCCGTACACTGAAGCTTTCTTT.